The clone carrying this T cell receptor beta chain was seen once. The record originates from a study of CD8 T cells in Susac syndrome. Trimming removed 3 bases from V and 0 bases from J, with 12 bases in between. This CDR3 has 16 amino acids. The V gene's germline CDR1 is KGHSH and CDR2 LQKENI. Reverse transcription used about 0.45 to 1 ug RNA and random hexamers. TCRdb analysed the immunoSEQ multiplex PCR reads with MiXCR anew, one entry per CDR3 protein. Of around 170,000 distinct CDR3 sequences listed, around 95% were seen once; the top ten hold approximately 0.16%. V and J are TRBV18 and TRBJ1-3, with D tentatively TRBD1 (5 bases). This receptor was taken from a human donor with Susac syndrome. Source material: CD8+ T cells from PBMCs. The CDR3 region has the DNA TGTGCCAGCTCACCCTGGGACGGCAGCTCTGGAAACACCATATATTTT. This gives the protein CASSPWDGSSGNTIYF. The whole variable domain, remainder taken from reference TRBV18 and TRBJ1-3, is NAGVMQNPRHLVRRRGQEARLRCSPMKGHSHVYWYRQLPEEGLKFMVYLQKENIIDESGMPKERFSAEFPKEGPSILRIQQVVRGDSAAYFCASSPWDGSSGNTIYFGEGSWLTVV.